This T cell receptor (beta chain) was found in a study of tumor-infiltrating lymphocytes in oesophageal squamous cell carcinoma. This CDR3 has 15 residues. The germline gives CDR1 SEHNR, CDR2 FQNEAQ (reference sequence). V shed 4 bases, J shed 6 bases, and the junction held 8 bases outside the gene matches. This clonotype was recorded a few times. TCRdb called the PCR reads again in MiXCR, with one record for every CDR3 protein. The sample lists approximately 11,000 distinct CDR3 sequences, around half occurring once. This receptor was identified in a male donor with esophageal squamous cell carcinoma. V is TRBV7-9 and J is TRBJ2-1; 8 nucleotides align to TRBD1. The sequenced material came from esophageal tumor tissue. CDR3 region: CASSSHDRGINEQFF. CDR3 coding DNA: TGTGCCAGCAGCTCTCATGACAGGGGCATCAATGAGCAGTTCTTC. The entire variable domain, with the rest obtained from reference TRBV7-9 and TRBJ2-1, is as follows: DTGVSQNPRHKITKRGQNVTFRCDPISEHNRLYWYRQTLGQGPEFLTYFQNEAQLEKSRLLSDRFSAERPKGSFSTLEIQRTEQGDSAMYLCASSSHDRGINEQFFGPGTRLTVL.